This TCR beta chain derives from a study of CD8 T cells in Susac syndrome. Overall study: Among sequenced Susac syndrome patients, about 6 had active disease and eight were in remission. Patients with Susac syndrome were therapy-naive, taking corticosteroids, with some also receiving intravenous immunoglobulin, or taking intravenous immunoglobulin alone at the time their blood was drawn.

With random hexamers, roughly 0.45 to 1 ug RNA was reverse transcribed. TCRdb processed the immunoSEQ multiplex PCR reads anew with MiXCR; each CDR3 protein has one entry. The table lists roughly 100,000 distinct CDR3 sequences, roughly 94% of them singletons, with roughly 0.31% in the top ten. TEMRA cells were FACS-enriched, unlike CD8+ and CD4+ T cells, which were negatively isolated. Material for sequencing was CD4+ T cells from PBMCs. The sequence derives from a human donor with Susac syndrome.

The CDR3 nucleotides read TGTGCCAGCAGCCTATTCGGGACTAGCTACGAGCAGTACTTC. The encoded protein is CASSLFGTSYEQYF. The chain is built from TRBV14 and TRBJ2-7, with 8 bases lining up with TRBD2. Trimming took 4 bases from V and 3 from J; bases not matched to a gene: 5. Looked up from germline, CDR1 is SGHDN and CDR2 is FVKESK. CDR3 length: 14 amino acids.